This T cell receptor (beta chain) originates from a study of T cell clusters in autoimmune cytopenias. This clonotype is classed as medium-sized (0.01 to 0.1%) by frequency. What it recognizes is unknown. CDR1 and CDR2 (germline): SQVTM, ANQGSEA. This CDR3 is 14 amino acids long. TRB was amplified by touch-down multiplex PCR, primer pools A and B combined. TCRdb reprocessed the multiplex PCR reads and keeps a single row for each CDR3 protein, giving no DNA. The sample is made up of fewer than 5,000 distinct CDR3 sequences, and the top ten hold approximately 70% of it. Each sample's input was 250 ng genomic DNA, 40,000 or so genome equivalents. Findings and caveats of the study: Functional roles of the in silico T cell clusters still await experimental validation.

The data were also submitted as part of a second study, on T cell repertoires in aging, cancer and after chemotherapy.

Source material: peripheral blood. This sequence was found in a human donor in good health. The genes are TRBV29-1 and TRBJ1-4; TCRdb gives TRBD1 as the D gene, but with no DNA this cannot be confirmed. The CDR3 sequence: CSVGDHPQGEKLFF.